This T cell receptor (beta chain) was identified during a study of CD8+CD57+ T cells in acquired aplastic anemia. Study in general: Isolated CD4+ and CD8+ cells, once sorted, yielded DNA averaging about 3.1 ug.

Whole-study findings and limits: There were twenty-nine CD8+ CDR3 sequences that occurred in both patients and controls.

Patients chosen for sequencing had CD8+CD57+ cells that had expanded, as shown by flow cytometry. The cohort consisted entirely of patients having severe acquired aplastic anemia. Patients were untreated when blood was sampled. Using genomic DNA as the template, TCR beta VDJ and CDR3 profiling was carried out. One entry per CDR3 protein results from TCRdb running MiXCR on the reads. The profile shows about 240,000 distinct CDR3 sequences, around half of them singletons. The CDR3 runs to 17 residues. Germline V gene sequence: CDR1 SGHRS, CDR2 YFSETQ. As concerns this clonotype: Its matching antigen is unknown. A junction boundary mismatches the germline segment, possibly from a read error.

This chain uses TRBV5-1 with TRBJ1-6; D gene ambiguous. Material for sequencing was sorted CD4+, CD8+, or CD8+CD57+ T cells (not recorded which) from PBMCs. The receptor was derived from a human donor with aplastic anemia. The CDR3 loop is CASSGDLRGGYNSPLHF. Here the CDR3 DNA reads TGTGCCAGCAGCGGAGATCTACGGGGTGGCTATAATTCACCCCTCCACTTT.